The TCR beta chain under discussion was sequenced for a study of T cell repertoires in cytomegalovirus infection. Study-level background: Public TCR beta signatures provided an indication of both CMV infection and a matching HLA type.

From the reads, TCRdb called clonotypes with MiXCR, one entry per CDR3 protein. The sample contains roughly 150,000 distinct CDR3 sequences, about a quarter of which appear only once. Findings of the study overall: Dominating the ex vivo response were HLA-C-restricted CMV-specific TCR beta clonotypes. People with CMV and the relevant HLA were identified by cumulative public TCR beta family frequency.

In this sample, this clonotype turned up a few times. Its antigen is undetermined. V was cut by 1 base and J by 3 bases, with 6 bases left in between. This CDR3 contains 14 residues. Germline V lookup: CDR1 MNHNS, CDR2 SASEGT. The sequencing input was PBMCs. The rearrangement uses TRBV6-1 and TRBJ1-4, with no clear D. The clonotype originates from a human donor in good health (CMV status not recorded). Some clones in this sample may be carry-over from other donors' samples. The DNA of the CDR3 is TGTGCCAGCAGTGAAGTGGCTTCTAATGAAAAACTGTTTTTT. Its translation is CASSEVASNEKLFF.